This T cell receptor beta chain originates from a study of CD8 T cells in ankylosing spondylitis. This clonotype was seen at least ten times. What it binds is not known. Notes on the study in general: What appeared characteristic of ankylosing spondylitis blood was a TCR beta motif of several highly homologous variants. In peripheral blood, disease-linked CD8+ clones occurred at relatively low frequencies.

Scientists made TCR beta libraries using quantitative 5'-RACE with molecular barcodes. MiXCR, run by TCRdb on the 5' RACE reads, gives a single entry per CDR3 protein. The sample consists of more than 500,000 distinct CDR3 sequences, approximately 5.3% of them appearing once. The germline V and J ends were trimmed by 6 bases and 0 bases, with 12 bases remaining between them. Germline V gene sequence: CDR1 MNHNS, CDR2 SASEGT. The CDR3 is 14 residues long. This receptor was identified in a male donor with ankylosing spondylitis. Sequenced input: blood, either unsorted or a sorted T cell fraction (not recorded which). V gene TRBV6-1 combines with J gene TRBJ2-7; the D gene is possibly TRBD1 (6 bases). The DNA for the CDR3 is TGTGCCAGCAGAGCCGACAGGAGCTCCTACGAGCAGTACTTC. This translates into CASRADRSSYEQYF.